These 17 T cell receptor beta chains originate from one sample sequenced in a study of PD-1 blockade in classical Hodgkin lymphoma. The time point: cycle 4 day 1 (C4D1), after about 6 weeks of nivolumab. Each patient's relapse followed autologous stem cell transplantation, and brentuximab vedotin exposure varied. The assay was immunoSEQ multiplex PCR, and TCRdb's table has in-frame clones only and misses some. The sample contains roughly 96,000 clones, 93% of which appear only once. Material: peripheral blood mononuclear cells (PBMCs), obtained before the fourth cycle of nivolumab. Every receptor here comes from a human donor with classical Hodgkin lymphoma.

The chain employs TRBV29-1 and TRBJ1-1; D not resolved. Looked up from germline, CDR1 is SQVTM and CDR2 is ANQGSEA. The CDR3 extends over 14 amino acids. V was pared by 7 bases and J by 1 base, with 16 bases between. CDR3 coding DNA: TGCAGCGCCTTACCCACTCCGGGGAACACTGAAGCTTTCTTT. This gives the protein CSALPTPGNTEAFF.

The CDR3 is CSAGYEQYF. In DNA form, the CDR3 reads TGCAGTGCGGGCTACGAGCAGTACTTC. V usage is TRBV20-1 and J usage is TRBJ2-5; no definite D call. The last part of the DNA fits TRBJ2-7 better; the J call may be wrong. The CDR3 spans 9 residues. In germline, CDR1 is DFQATT, CDR2 SNEGSKA (reference sequence).

V usage is TRBV9 and J usage is TRBJ2-7, with 7 nucleotides matching TRBD2. This CDR3 is 15 amino acids long. V shed 3 bases, J shed 7 bases, and the junction held 13 bases outside the gene matches. The germline V gene has CDR1 SGDLS and CDR2 YYNGEE. The CDR3 reads CASSAVPGRSGEQYF. The CDR3, as DNA: TGTGCCAGCAGCGCCGTCCCCGGGAGGTCGGGGGAGCAGTACTTC.

This clone was recorded once. The chain has TRBV18 and TRBJ1-2; 9 nucleotides agree with TRBD1. This CDR3 spans 16 amino acids. Losses at the gene ends were 2 bases for V and 3 bases for J; bases not matched to a gene: 7. CDR1 is KGHSH and CDR2 is LQKENI in the germline V gene. For the CDR3, the DNA is TGTGCCAGCTCACCAAAACCGGGACAGGGACACTATGGCTACACCTTC. The encoded protein is CASSPKPGQGHYGYTF.

The rearrangement joins TRBV27 to TRBJ1-6; D not certain. CDR3 length equals 13 residues. The germline V and J ends were trimmed by 5 bases and 7 bases, with 9 bases remaining between them. CDR1 and CDR2 from the germline V gene are MNHEY and SMNVEV (reference sequence). The DNA for the CDR3 is TGTGCCAGCAGTCCCCCTGAGAATTCACCCCTCCACTTT. It yields the protein CASSPPENSPLHF.

The J gene is TRBJ1-5, the V gene TRBV7-9; weak D call: TRBD1 (5 bases). CDR1 SEHNR and CDR2 FQNEAQ come from the germline V gene (reference sequence). V gave up 5 bases and J gave up 2 bases, with 7 bases separating them. The CDR3 covers 13 residues. Here the CDR3 DNA reads TGTGCCAGCAGCAGCAGGGGCAATCAGCCCCAGCATTTT. This translates into CASSSRGNQPQHF.

The chain joins TRBV6-5 to TRBJ1-1; a weak D match, TRBD1 (6 bases). Between the trimmed V and J ends, which lost 5 bases and 6 bases, there was a span of 16 bases. The CDR3 is 14 residues long. CDR1 and CDR2 from the germline V gene are MNHEY and SVGAGI. The chain's CDR3 is CASSPGRGLAEAFF. CDR3 DNA: TGTGCCAGCAGTCCCGGGAGGGGGTTGGCTGAAGCTTTCTTT.

The V call is TRBV5-4, the J call TRBJ2-7, with 7 bases identical to TRBD1. The ends lost 0 bases at V and 6 bases at J; junction bases unmatched: 6. The CDR3 extends over 14 amino acids. From germline, CDR1 is SGHNT and CDR2 YYREEE (reference sequence). The CDR3 loop reads CASSLGQGRGEQYF. In DNA, the CDR3 is TGTGCCAGCAGCTTGGGACAGGGCAGAGGCGAGCAGTACTTC.

The chain is built from TRBV6-6 and TRBJ1-5; 7 bases line up with TRBD1. Looked up from germline, CDR1 is MNHNY and CDR2 is SVGAGI (reference sequence). The CDR3 spans 14 residues. The junction had 9 bases not matched to a gene; V was cut back by 7 bases and J by 6 bases. CDR3 in DNA: TGTGCCAGCAACCAGGGGGTTTCGGGTCAGCCCCAGCATTTT. It codes for CASNQGVSGQPQHF.

The rearrangement uses TRBV10-1 and TRBJ2-7, with TRBD2 identical over 9 bases. J lost 5 bases, V lost 0 bases, and 5 bases had no gene match. Germline-derived CDR1 and CDR2 are WNHNN and SYGVQD (reference sequence). The CDR3 is made up of 15 amino acids. As DNA, the CDR3 is TGCGCCAGCAGTGAGTCGGCGGGAGGGTTCCACGAGCAGTACTTC. It codes for CASSESAGGFHEQYF.

This clone appeared once. The genes are TRBV5-4 and TRBJ1-5, with 8 positions matching TRBD1. Germline lookup yields CDR1 SGHNT and CDR2 YYREEE (reference sequence). This CDR3 has 15 amino acids. V gave up 4 bases and J gave up 6 bases; unmatched junction bases: 9. This chain's CDR3 is CASSPGTGGSQPQHF. In DNA form, the CDR3 reads TGTGCCAGCAGCCCCGGGACAGGCGGGAGTCAGCCCCAGCATTTT.

The V and J genes are TRBV6-5 and TRBJ2-7; no clear D. The V and J ends lost 0 bases and 4 bases respectively, with 7 bases between them. The CDR3 is 13 amino acids. CDR1 and CDR2 (germline): MNHEY, SVGAGI. This CDR3 reads CASSYSFGYEQYF. The CDR3 coding sequence is TGTGCCAGCAGTTACTCATTCGGGTACGAGCAGTACTTC.

The V call is TRBV7-6, the J call TRBJ2-1; 10 positions match TRBD2. The CDR3 extends over 16 amino acids. CDR1 SGHVS and CDR2 FNYEAQ come from the germline V gene. With V trimmed by 1 base and J by 4 bases, 4 bases remained unmatched. The CDR3 DNA reads as TGTGCCAGCAGCTTAGGAACTAGCGGGGTTTACAATGAGCAGTTCTTC. Its translation is CASSLGTSGVYNEQFF. Complete variable domain (other parts from reference TRBV7-6 and TRBJ2-1): GAGVSQSPRYKVTKRGQDVALRCDPISGHVSLYWYRQALGQGPEFLTYFNYEAQQDKSGLPNDRFSAERPEGSISTLTIQRTEQRDSAMYRCASSLGTSGVYNEQFFGPGTRLTVL.

This clone was picked up one time. The chain is built from TRBV4-1 and TRBJ2-3; D is possibly TRBD1 (6 bases). Trimming stripped 2 bases from V and 6 bases from J, with 12 bases between. This CDR3 spans 14 amino acids. The germline V gene has CDR1 MGHRA and CDR2 YSYEKL. As DNA, the CDR3 is TGCGCCAGCAGCCAAAGTCAGGGGCGGGATACGCAGTATTTT. It yields the protein CASSQSQGRDTQYF.

This chain joins TRBV19 and TRBJ2-2, with D maybe TRBD1 (7 bases). Germline V gives CDR1 LNHDA, CDR2 SQIVND (reference sequence). Trimming stripped 8 bases from V and 7 bases from J, with 11 bases between. CDR3 length: 12 residues. The CDR3 spells CASGRGVGELFF. The CDR3 nucleotides are TGTGCCAGTGGCAGGGGGGTCGGGGAGCTGTTTTTT.

The V gene is TRBV28, the J gene TRBJ2-7; no clear D. The CDR3 consists of 12 residues. V was pared by 4 bases and J by 2 bases, with 6 bases between. Germline V gene sequence: CDR1 MDHEN, CDR2 SYDVKM. CDR3 DNA sequence: TGTGCCAGCAGTTGGCAGGCCTACGAGCAGTACTTC. Its protein product is CASSWQAYEQYF.

The rearrangement joins TRBV5-5 to TRBJ1-2, with 9 bases identical to TRBD1. In germline, CDR1 is SGHKS, CDR2 YYEKEE (reference sequence). The V and J ends lost 4 bases and 0 bases, in that order; junction bases with no gene match: 4. This CDR3 is 15 amino acids long. CDR3 DNA sequence: TGTGCCAGCAGCCCGGGACAGGGAACTAACTATGGCTACACCTTC. Translated, it gives CASSPGQGTNYGYTF.